This is a list of T cell receptor beta chains from one sample in a study of blood T cells in healthy people across ages. One entry per CDR3 protein, called by TCRdb with MiXCR from the 5' RACE reads. The data contain approximately 800,000 distinct CDR3 sequences, 25% of them seen just once; the ten biggest clones take up 3% to 4.5%. This same sample was also taken into another study, of T cells of mothers and their children.

What was sequenced was blood. The receptors originated from a boy between 10 and 17 years old in good health. Both conserved end residues are part of each CDR3. Each record gives: V gene, clone size, D gene, J gene, CDR3 DNA, CDR3 protein. D genes are given only for firm matches. Only part of the rows carry a size: once, few, many, or a class if the clone is expanded.

>TRBV9|few|.|TRBJ1-3
TGTGCCAGCAGCGCGGGTCCCCCCCTTCCTGGAAACACCATATATTTT
CASSAGPPLPGNTIYF
>TRBV7-8|once|.|TRBJ2-5
TGTGCCAGCAGCTTACTTCTTGGAGGGGAAGAGACCCAGTACTTC
CASSLLLGGEETQYF
>TRBV2|.|.|TRBJ2-5
TGTGCCAGCAGTGAAGAATCACGCGGGGAGACCCAGTACTTC
CASSEESRGETQYF
>TRBV20-1|.|.|TRBJ1-6
TGCAGTGCCGACCGGGACCGACTTGGAGCACCCCTCCACTTT
CSADRDRLGAPLHF
>TRBV20-1|.|TRBD1|TRBJ2-2
TGCAGTGCTAACAGGGGGCTGACCGGGGAGCTGTTTTTT
CSANRGLTGELFF
>TRBV28|.|TRBD2|TRBJ2-5
TGTGCCAGCAGTCCGGGAGGACCTCGGGAGACCCAGTACTTC
CASSPGGPRETQYF
>TRBV27|.|.|TRBJ2-7
TGTGCCAGCAGCCACTCGACAGACTACGAGCAGTACTTC
CASSHSTDYEQYF
>TRBV3-1|.|.|TRBJ2-1
TGTGCCAGCAGCACCTACCGGGACGATGAGCAGTTCTTC
CASSTYRDDEQFF
>TRBV28|few|.|TRBJ1-3
TGTGCCAGCAGTTTTCGCGGGGCCCCTGGAAACACCATATATTTT
CASSFRGAPGNTIYF
>TRBV4-3|.|TRBD2|TRBJ2-3
TGCGCCAGCAGCCAAGATCTGACTAGCGGATCTAGCACAGATACGCAGTATTTT
CASSQDLTSGSSTDTQYF
>TRBV29-1|.|TRBD2|TRBJ2-7
TGCAGCGTTGAAGATCGCGCTAGCGGGGGCTACGAGCAGTACTTC
CSVEDRASGGYEQYF
>TRBV4-2|.|.|TRBJ2-4
TGTGCCAGCAGCCAAGATCCGGGGATAGCCAAAAACATTCAGTACTTC
CASSQDPGIAKNIQYF
>TRBV28|.|.|TRBJ2-6
TGTGCCAGCAGTTTGGATAGGGGCTGGGCCAACGTCCTGACTTTC
CASSLDRGWANVLTF
>TRBV7-2|many|.|TRBJ2-5
TGTGCCAGCAGCTTAGACAGCAGGAAGACCCAGTACTTC
CASSLDSRKTQYF
>TRBV18|few|.|TRBJ1-5
TGTGCCAGCTCACCATTCAATAGCAATCAGCCCCAGCATTTT
CASSPFNSNQPQHF
>TRBV2|.|.|TRBJ2-7
TGTGCCAGCAGTGAAGCGGACAGTTCCTACGAGCAGTACTTC
CASSEADSSYEQYF
>TRBV27|.|TRBD2|TRBJ2-1
TGTGCCAGCAATAATGGACTAGCGGCATACAATGAGCAGTTCTTC
CASNNGLAAYNEQFF
>TRBV12-3/TRBV12-4|few|.|TRBJ2-5
TGTGCCAGCAGCTTTACGGAAGGGACCCAGTACTTC
CASSFTEGTQYF
>TRBV9|few|.|TRBJ2-2
TGTGCCAGCAGCGTAGGGGGCGTGAGGACCGGGGAGCTGTTTTTT
CASSVGGVRTGELFF
>TRBV7-2|.|.|TRBJ2-2
TGTGCCAGCGTAGGACAGCTGAACACCGGGGAGCTGTTTTTT
CASVGQLNTGELFF
>TRBV7-2|.|TRBD2|TRBJ2-5
TGTGCCAGCAGTCGCCCTAGCGGGAGGGAGAGACTGTACCAAGAGACCCAGTACTTC
CASSRPSGRERLYQETQYF
>TRBV20-1|few|.|TRBJ2-5
TGCAGTGCTAAACGGGCCCCCCGGCTGGAAGAGACCCAGTACTTC
CSAKRAPRLEETQYF
>TRBV7-9|.|.|TRBJ2-3
TGTGCCAGCAGCTTCAGGGATGGGTTACGCACAGATACGCAGTATTTT
CASSFRDGLRTDTQYF
>TRBV4-3|many|.|TRBJ1-5
TGCGCCAGCAGCCAAGATCTGAACAGCAATCAGCCCCAGCATTTT
CASSQDLNSNQPQHF
>TRBV28|.|.|TRBJ1-2
TGTGCCAGCAGTTTATTTAGGGACCCGGGGGGTTATGGCTACACCTTC
CASSLFRDPGGYGYTF
>TRBV29-1|.|TRBD1|TRBJ2-2
TGCAGCGTTGCCTATTCTGGGACAGCGAACACCGGGGAGCTGTTTTTT
CSVAYSGTANTGELFF
>TRBV15|few|TRBD2|TRBJ2-5
TGTGCCACCAGCAGAGGTGGGGGGGAACTAGCCCAAGAGACCCAGTACTTC
CATSRGGGELAQETQYF
>TRBV15|few|TRBD1|TRBJ2-1
TGTGCCACCAGCAGGCTGGGACAGGGTCAAAATGAGCAGTTCTTC
CATSRLGQGQNEQFF
>TRBV15|.|TRBD2|TRBJ2-1
TGTGCCACCAGCAGAGATGTGTGGGAGGGCTCTCGCAATGAGCAGTTCTTC
CATSRDVWEGSRNEQFF
>TRBV29-1|few|.|TRBJ2-5
TGCAGCGTTGTGTGGCGGGACGACCAAGGGACCCAGTACTTC
CSVVWRDDQGTQYF
>TRBV28|.|.|TRBJ1-2
TGTGCCAGCAAGGGCGGATTCTATGGCTACACCTTC
CASKGGFYGYTF
>TRBV7-2|.|.|TRBJ2-5
TGTGCCAGCAGCTTAAATCCCCAAACAGGGACCTCCGGGGGGACCCAGTACTTC
CASSLNPQTGTSGGTQYF
>TRBV29-1|few|.|TRBJ2-1
TGCAGCGCCATTCACACAACGGAGCAGTTCTTC
CSAIHTTEQFF
>TRBV6-2/TRBV6-3|.|.|TRBJ2-2
TGTGCCAGCAGGCAGGGCGTCACCGGGGAGCTGTTTTTT
CASRQGVTGELFF
>TRBV6-1|.|.|TRBJ2-7
TGTGCCAGCAGGCTCAGGGGTTGGGCGGGGGTTAAGACCTACGAGCAGTACTTC
CASRLRGWAGVKTYEQYF
>TRBV6-6|few|TRBD2|TRBJ2-1
TGTGCCAGCAGACGACTAGCGGGGGATGAGCAGTTCTTC
CASRRLAGDEQFF
>TRBV6-6|.|.|TRBJ1-5
TGTGCCAGCAGAACCTCGGGACAAAATCAGCCCCAGCATTTT
CASRTSGQNQPQHF
>TRBV6-5|.|.|TRBJ1-2
TGTGCCAGCAGTTCTACCGTCTACGGTGGCTACACCTTC
CASSSTVYGGYTF
>TRBV29-1|few|.|TRBJ1-1
TGCAGCGTTGAAGATCCCATGCGGGGGGAAGCTTTCTTT
CSVEDPMRGEAFF
>TRBV18|few|.|TRBJ2-6
TGTGCCAGCTCACCGACTCGCTCTGGGGCCAACGTCCTGACTTTC
CASSPTRSGANVLTF
>TRBV20-1|few|TRBD2|TRBJ2-3
TGCAGTGCTCCCGGGGGGGGAAGCACAGATACGCAGTATTTT
CSAPGGGSTDTQYF
>TRBV29-1|few|.|TRBJ1-1
TGCAGCGTTGACCTCCCTGAAGCTTTCTTT
CSVDLPEAFF
>TRBV7-8|many|TRBD1|TRBJ2-1
TGTGCCAGCAGCTTACGTACAGGGGGCGCGGGCAATGAGCAGTTCTTC
CASSLRTGGAGNEQFF
>TRBV7-9|few|.|TRBJ1-3
TGTGCCAGCAGCTTGGACAGCCTCTCTGGAAACACCATATATTTT
CASSLDSLSGNTIYF
>TRBV4-1|few|TRBD2|TRBJ2-3
TGCGCCAGCAGCCTCCAAGGGGCGGGAGCTCTCACAGATACGCAGTATTTT
CASSLQGAGALTDTQYF
>TRBV19|few|.|TRBJ1-5
TGTGCCAGTAGTATAAGTAGGCAGCCCCAGCATTTT
CASSISRQPQHF
>TRBV7-2|.|.|TRBJ2-5
TGTGCCAGCAGCCTTCAGGGGATGCAAGAGACCCAGTACTTC
CASSLQGMQETQYF
>TRBV7-2|.|.|TRBJ2-3
TGTGCCTGCAGCTTCGGTCCAGGGGGGGGGACAACAGATACGCAGTATTTT
CACSFGPGGGTTDTQYF
>TRBV6-1|many|.|TRBJ1-2
TGTGCCAGCAGTGAAGACAGGTTAAACTATGGCTACACCTTC
CASSEDRLNYGYTF
>TRBV12-3/TRBV12-4|.|TRBD1|TRBJ1-3
TGTGCCAGCACCGGGACAGGGGGAATCGGGGGAAACACCATATATTTT
CASTGTGGIGGNTIYF
>TRBV28|.|.|TRBJ2-1
TGTGCCAGCAGAAGAGCGGACTACAATGAGCAGTTCTTC
CASRRADYNEQFF
>TRBV28|.|.|TRBJ1-5
TGTGCCACCCAGCATTATAGGACACTTAAGATCCAGCCCCAGCATTTT
CATQHYRTLKIQPQHF
>TRBV11-3|few|.|TRBJ2-3
TGTGCCAGCAGCAACAGGGACCCCACAGATACGCAGTATTTT
CASSNRDPTDTQYF
>TRBV7-2|.|TRBD2|TRBJ2-7
TGTGCCAGCAGCTCGTCTCTAGCGGGAGATAGACACGAGCAGTACTTC
CASSSSLAGDRHEQYF
>TRBV13|.|TRBD1|TRBJ2-1
TGTGCCAGCAGCGCTCAGACAGGGGGCCGGTACAATGAGCAGTTCTTC
CASSAQTGGRYNEQFF
>TRBV27|few|.|TRBJ2-1
TGTGCCACCTCATCTACCACCGTTGAGCAGTTCTTC
CATSSTTVEQFF
>TRBV30|once|.|TRBJ2-1
TGTGCCTGGAGCGGGGGAAACTACAATGAGCAGTTCTTC
CAWSGGNYNEQFF
>TRBV20-1|few|.|TRBJ2-5
TGCAGTGCTAGTGGGGGGCGGGCCAGTCAAGAGACCCAGTACTTC
CSASGGRASQETQYF
>TRBV7-2|few|TRBD2|TRBJ2-5
TGTGCCAGCAGCTTAGCACTTTTAGCGGGAGAGGAGCAAGAGACCCAGTACTTC
CASSLALLAGEEQETQYF